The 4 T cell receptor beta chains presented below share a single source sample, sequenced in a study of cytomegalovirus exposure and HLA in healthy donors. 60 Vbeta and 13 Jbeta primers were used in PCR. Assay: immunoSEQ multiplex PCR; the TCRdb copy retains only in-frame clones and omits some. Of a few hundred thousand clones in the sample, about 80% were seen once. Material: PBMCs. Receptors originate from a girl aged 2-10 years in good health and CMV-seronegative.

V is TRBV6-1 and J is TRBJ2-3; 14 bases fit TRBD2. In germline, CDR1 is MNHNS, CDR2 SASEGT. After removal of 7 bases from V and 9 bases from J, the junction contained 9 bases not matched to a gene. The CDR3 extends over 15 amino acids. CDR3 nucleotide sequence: TGTGCCAGCACCTCGACTAGCGGGGGGGCCGAGACGCAGTATTTT. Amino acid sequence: CASTSTSGGAETQYF.

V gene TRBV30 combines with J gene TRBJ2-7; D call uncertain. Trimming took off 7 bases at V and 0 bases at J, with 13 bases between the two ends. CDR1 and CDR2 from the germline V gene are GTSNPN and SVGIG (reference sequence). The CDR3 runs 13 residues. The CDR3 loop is CAFGRRSSYEQYF. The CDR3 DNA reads TGTGCCTTCGGCAGGCGAAGCTCCTACGAGCAGTACTTC. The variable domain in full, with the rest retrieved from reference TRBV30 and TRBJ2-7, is SQTIHQWPATLVQPVGSPLSLECTVEGTSNPNLYWYRQAAGRGLQLLFYSVGIGQISSEVPQNLSASRPQDRQFILSSKKLLLSDSGFYLCAFGRRSSYEQYFGPGTRLTVT.

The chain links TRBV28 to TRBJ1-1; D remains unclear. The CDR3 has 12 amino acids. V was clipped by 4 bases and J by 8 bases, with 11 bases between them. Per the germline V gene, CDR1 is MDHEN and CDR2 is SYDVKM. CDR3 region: CASSSVREEAFF. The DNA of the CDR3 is TGTGCCAGCAGTTCGGTGCGGGAAGAAGCTTTCTTT. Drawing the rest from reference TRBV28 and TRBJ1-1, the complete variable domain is DVKVTQSSRYLVKRTGEKVFLECVQDMDHENMFWYRQDPGLGLRLIYFSYDVKMKEKGDIPEGYSVSREKKERFSLILESASTNQTSMYLCASSSVREEAFFGQGTRLTVV.

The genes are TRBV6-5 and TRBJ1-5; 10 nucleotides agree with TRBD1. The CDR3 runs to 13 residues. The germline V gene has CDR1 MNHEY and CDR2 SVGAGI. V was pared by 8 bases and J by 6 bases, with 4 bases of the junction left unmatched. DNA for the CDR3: TGTGCCAGCGGGGACAGGGGTCCTCAGCCCCAGCATTTT. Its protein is CASGDRGPQPQHF.